At least ten counts were recorded for the clone carrying this TCR beta chain. TRAV and TRBV primers primed cDNA for both TCRalpha and TCRbeta. A roughly 20-cycle PCR with a constant-region primer and V-primer adapter amplified TCRs. TCRdb reprocessed the reads via MiXCR and lists one record per CDR3 protein. Here the sample spans under 95,000 distinct CDR3 sequences, 17% being singletons. The CDR3 sequence is 17 residues long. CDR1 LNHDA and CDR2 SQIVND come from the germline V gene (reference sequence). V was shortened by 3 bases and J by 0 bases, with 15 bases between the two germline ends. The data are from a study of low-dose radiotherapy and immunotherapy resistance in tumors. Time point reported: after trial treatment. Treatment of the sample: LDRT plus nivolumab, ipilimumab, low-dose cyclophosphamide and aspirin (RACIN trial). Donors received a regimen that comprised nivolumab, ipilimumab, aspirin, low-dose cyclophosphamide and low-dose radiotherapy. Eligibility criteria specified advanced solid malignancies devoid of tumor-infiltrating lymphocytes.

The sequencing used PBMCs, collected after low-dose radiotherapy plus immunotherapy. The chain uses TRBV19 and TRBJ1-3; TRBD1 is a possible D gene (5 bases). The clonotype originates from a male donor with prostate cancer. In DNA form, the CDR3 reads TGTGCCAGTAGTATGAAACCGGACGGGGGCTCTGGAAACACCATATATTTT. Protein sequence: CASSMKPDGGSGNTIYF.